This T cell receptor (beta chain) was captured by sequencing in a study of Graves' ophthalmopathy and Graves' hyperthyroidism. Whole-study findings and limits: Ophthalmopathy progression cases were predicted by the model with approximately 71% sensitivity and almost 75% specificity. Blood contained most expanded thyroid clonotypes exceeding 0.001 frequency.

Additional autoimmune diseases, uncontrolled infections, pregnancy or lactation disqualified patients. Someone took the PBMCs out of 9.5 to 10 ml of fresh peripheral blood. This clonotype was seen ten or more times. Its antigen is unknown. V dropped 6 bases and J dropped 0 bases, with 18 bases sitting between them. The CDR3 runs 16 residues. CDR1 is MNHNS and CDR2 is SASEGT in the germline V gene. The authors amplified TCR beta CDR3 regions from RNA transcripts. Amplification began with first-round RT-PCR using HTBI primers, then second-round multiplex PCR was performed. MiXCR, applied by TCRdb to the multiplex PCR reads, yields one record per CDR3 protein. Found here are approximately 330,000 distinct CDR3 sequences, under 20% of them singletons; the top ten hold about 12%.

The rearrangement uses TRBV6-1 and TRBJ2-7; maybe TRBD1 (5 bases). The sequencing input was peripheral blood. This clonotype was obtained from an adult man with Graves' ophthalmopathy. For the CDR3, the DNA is TGTGCCAGCAGCGCCCCTAAAAGACAGAACTCCTACGAGCAGTACTTC. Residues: CASSAPKRQNSYEQYF.